This is a list of T cell receptor beta chains from one sample in a study of post-analysis software for immune sequencing data. A single record per CDR3 protein comes from TCRdb applying MiXCR to the PCR reads. The repertoire holds roughly 410,000 distinct CDR3 sequences, with about a third as singletons. Source material: blood. Receptor source: a girl between 5 and 17 years old with multiple sclerosis. Both conserved end residues are part of each CDR3. Fields, in order: V gene, J gene, clone size, D gene, CDR3 protein, CDR3 DNA. The D gene is left open where the match is weak. The size of a clone is reported for some rows only, either as once, few or many, or as a class for expanded clones.

V: TRBV13
J: TRBJ2-5
size: .
D: TRBD2
CDR3: CASSSTGGPGETQYF
DNA: TGTGCCAGCAGCTCCACGGGGGGGCCGGGAGAGACCCAGTACTTC

V: TRBV28
J: TRBJ2-5
size: few
D: TRBD1
CDR3: CASSSQGLATQYF
DNA: TGTGCCAGCAGTTCACAGGGGTTAGCGACCCAGTACTTC

V: TRBV9
J: TRBJ2-3
size: few
D: .
CDR3: CASSATRGTTDTQYF
DNA: TGTGCCAGCAGCGCCACCCGGGGGACCACAGATACGCAGTATTTT

V: TRBV6-5
J: TRBJ2-7
size: .
D: .
CDR3: CASRSDRYEQYF
DNA: TGTGCCAGCAGGTCGGATCGCTACGAGCAGTACTTC

V: TRBV20-1
J: TRBJ1-2
size: .
D: TRBD1
CDR3: CSARVQTGGYGYTF
DNA: TGCAGTGCTAGGGTTCAAACAGGGGGCTATGGCTACACCTTC

V: TRBV3-1
J: TRBJ1-1
size: .
D: .
CDR3: CASSQGAGGAEAFF
DNA: TGTGCCAGCAGCCAAGGGGCCGGGGGGGCGGAAGCTTTCTTT

V: TRBV7-9
J: TRBJ2-3
size: .
D: .
CDR3: CASSLVGTFGIDTQYF
DNA: TGTGCCAGCAGCTTAGTCGGGACGTTTGGGATTGATACGCAGTATTTT

V: TRBV5-1
J: TRBJ1-2
size: few
D: .
CDR3: CASSLSFLEGENGYTF
DNA: TGCGCCAGCAGCTTGTCATTCCTTGAGGGAGAAAATGGCTACACCTTC

V: TRBV4-1
J: TRBJ2-5
size: .
D: .
CDR3: CASGNRKGYQETQYF
DNA: TGCGCCAGCGGAAACAGGAAAGGGTACCAAGAGACCCAGTACTTC

V: TRBV7-2
J: TRBJ2-1
size: .
D: .
CDR3: CASSSPGNNEQFF
DNA: TGTGCCAGCAGCTCCCCTGGTAACAATGAGCAGTTCTTC

V: TRBV9
J: TRBJ2-5
size: .
D: TRBD2
CDR3: CASSTSSGGQYF
DNA: TGTGCCAGCAGCACGTCTAGCGGGGGGCAGTACTTC

V: TRBV10-3
J: TRBJ1-6
size: .
D: .
CDR3: CAISEIGRDSHLHF
DNA: TGTGCCATCAGTGAAATCGGGAGGGATTCACACCTCCACTTT

V: TRBV27
J: TRBJ2-5
size: .
D: TRBD2
CDR3: CASSSGLGGYEQYF
DNA: TGTGCCAGCAGCTCTGGACTAGGTGGCTACGAACAGTACTTC

V: TRBV11-2
J: TRBJ1-5
size: .
D: .
CDR3: CASSLEPFNQPQHF
DNA: TGTGCCAGCAGCTTAGAACCCTTCAATCAGCCCCAGCATTTT

V: TRBV6-1
J: TRBJ2-7
size: many
D: TRBD1
CDR3: CASSEVGDSPYEQYF
DNA: TGTGCCAGCAGTGAAGTAGGGGACAGCCCCTACGAGCAGTACTTC

V: TRBV7-9
J: TRBJ2-2
size: .
D: TRBD1
CDR3: CASSPGKDRRAGELFF
DNA: TGTGCCAGCAGCCCCGGGAAGGACAGGAGAGCCGGGGAGCTGTTTTTT

V: TRBV7-2
J: TRBJ2-3
size: .
D: .
CDR3: CASSLKGSLAGTDTQYF
DNA: TGTGCCAGCAGCTTAAAGGGATCCCTGGCGGGCACAGATACGCAGTATTTT

V: TRBV4-3
J: TRBJ2-1
size: .
D: .
CDR3: CASSPNSRGPYNEQFF
DNA: TGCGCCAGCAGCCCTAACTCGCGGGGGCCCTACAATGAACAGTTCTTC

V: TRBV27
J: TRBJ2-4
size: .
D: .
CDR3: CASSIYQGGDKNIQYF
DNA: TGTGCCAGCAGTATTTACCAGGGCGGCGACAAAAACATTCAGTACTTC

V: TRBV11-2
J: TRBJ1-4
size: .
D: .
CDR3: CASSPWEPRNEKLFF
DNA: TGTGCCAGCAGCCCGTGGGAGCCTCGTAATGAAAAACTGTTTTTT

V: TRBV10-2
J: TRBJ2-7
size: .
D: .
CDR3: CASSEGTRGPYEQYF
DNA: TGCGCCAGCAGCGAGGGGACTAGGGGGCCCTACGAGCAGTACTTC

V: TRBV4-3
J: TRBJ2-3
size: .
D: .
CDR3: CASSQESRPSDTQYF
DNA: TGCGCCAGCAGCCAGGAAAGTCGACCCTCGGATACGCAGTATTTT

V: TRBV10-3
J: TRBJ2-7
size: .
D: .
CDR3: CAISESGVSLLRYEQYF
DNA: TGTGCCATCAGTGAGTCGGGGGTCAGTCTGCTGCGCTACGAGCAGTACTTC

V: TRBV7-9
J: TRBJ2-1
size: .
D: TRBD1
CDR3: CASSFAMSQGELAEFF
DNA: TGTGCCAGCAGTTTCGCCATGTCCCAGGGGGAACTCGCTGAGTTCTTC

V: TRBV12-3/TRBV12-4
J: TRBJ2-7
size: .
D: .
CDR3: CASSLWQGEAHEQYF
DNA: TGTGCCAGCAGTTTATGGCAGGGGGAGGCACACGAGCAGTACTTC

V: TRBV20-1
J: TRBJ1-1
size: .
D: .
CDR3: CSAPYRVDTEAFF
DNA: TGCAGTGCGCCGTACAGGGTAGACACTGAAGCTTTCTTT

V: TRBV5-6
J: TRBJ2-3
size: .
D: .
CDR3: CASSFVGGPSTDTQYF
DNA: TGTGCCAGCAGCTTTGTCGGGGGGCCTAGCACAGATACGCAGTATTTT

V: TRBV4-3
J: TRBJ2-5
size: few
D: TRBD1
CDR3: CASSQVTGVGETQYF
DNA: TGCGCCAGCAGCCAAGTAACAGGGGTGGGAGAGACCCAGTACTTC

V: TRBV5-1
J: TRBJ2-1
size: many
D: .
CDR3: CASSLERGRGYNEQFF
DNA: TGCGCCAGCAGCTTGGAAAGGGGCAGGGGCTACAATGAGCAGTTCTTC

V: TRBV7-3
J: TRBJ2-3
size: few
D: TRBD1
CDR3: CASSPSETGGTDTQYF
DNA: TGTGCCAGCAGCCCCTCCGAGACAGGGGGCACAGATACGCAGTATTTT

V: TRBV7-2
J: TRBJ2-5
size: .
D: TRBD2
CDR3: CASSLERGLQETQYF
DNA: TGTGCCAGCAGCTTAGAGCGGGGGCTACAAGAGACCCAGTACTTC

V: TRBV30
J: TRBJ2-1
size: few
D: .
CDR3: CAWSPSMGEQFF
DNA: TGTGCCTGGAGTCCCTCTATGGGTGAGCAGTTCTTC

V: TRBV25-1
J: TRBJ2-1
size: few
D: .
CDR3: CASSGHNEQFF
DNA: TGTGCCAGCAGTGGGCACAATGAGCAGTTCTTC

V: TRBV12-3/TRBV12-4
J: TRBJ2-6
size: .
D: .
CDR3: CASSLWGYSGANVLTF
DNA: TGTGCCAGCAGTTTATGGGGATACTCTGGGGCCAACGTCCTGACTTTC

V: TRBV5-1
J: TRBJ2-3
size: .
D: .
CDR3: CASSLDGHTQYF
DNA: TGCGCCAGCAGCTTGGACGGACATACGCAGTATTTT

V: TRBV6-2/TRBV6-3
J: TRBJ2-1
size: .
D: .
CDR3: CASKPWRVSYNEQFF
DNA: TGTGCCAGCAAACCCTGGAGAGTCTCCTACAATGAGCAGTTCTTC

V: TRBV7-9
J: TRBJ2-7
size: few
D: TRBD2
CDR3: CASSLGGGIHEQYF
DNA: TGTGCCAGCAGCTTAGGGGGAGGGATCCACGAGCAGTACTTC

V: TRBV11-2
J: TRBJ2-1
size: .
D: .
CDR3: CASSLFGNTRGNEQFF
DNA: TGTGCCAGCAGCTTATTCGGGAATACACGGGGCAATGAGCAGTTCTTC

V: TRBV3-1
J: TRBJ1-4
size: few
D: .
CDR3: CASSPSSTNEKLFF
DNA: TGTGCCAGCAGCCCGAGTTCAACTAATGAAAAACTGTTTTTT

V: TRBV7-2
J: TRBJ1-1
size: .
D: TRBD1
CDR3: CASSPRTGREAEAFF
DNA: TGTGCCAGCAGCCCTCGGACAGGGAGGGAAGCTGAAGCTTTCTTT

V: TRBV2
J: TRBJ2-6
size: .
D: .
CDR3: CAGNRESSGANVLTF
DNA: TGTGCCGGTAACAGGGAGAGCTCTGGGGCCAACGTCCTGACTTTC

V: TRBV10-3
J: TRBJ2-7
size: .
D: .
CDR3: CAIPGQKITYEQYF
DNA: TGTGCCATCCCTGGACAGAAAATTACCTACGAGCAGTACTTC

V: TRBV6-2/TRBV6-3
J: TRBJ1-1
size: .
D: TRBD1
CDR3: CASSYDQTGVNTEAFF
DNA: TGTGCCAGCAGTTACGACCAGACAGGGGTGAACACTGAAGCTTTCTTT

V: TRBV3-1
J: TRBJ2-1
size: .
D: .
CDR3: CACSQDRNRVNEQFF
DNA: TGTGCCTGCAGCCAAGACAGAAATAGGGTCAATGAGCAGTTCTTC

V: TRBV6-5
J: TRBJ2-2
size: once
D: TRBD2
CDR3: CASSYSSSGGATGELFF
DNA: TGTGCCAGCAGTTACTCGAGTAGCGGGGGGGCCACCGGGGAGCTGTTTTTT

V: TRBV20-1
J: TRBJ2-7
size: .
D: .
CDR3: CSIPLQTGRYEQYF
DNA: TGCAGTATCCCCCTTCAGACAGGCCGATACGAGCAGTACTTC

V: TRBV27
J: TRBJ2-7
size: .
D: .
CDR3: CASSFASTYEQYF
DNA: TGTGCCAGCAGTTTTGCGTCTACCTACGAGCAGTACTTC

V: TRBV6-6
J: TRBJ2-7
size: few
D: .
CDR3: CASSYEASYEQYF
DNA: TGTGCCAGCAGTTACGAGGCCTCCTACGAGCAGTACTTC

V: TRBV6-5
J: TRBJ2-3
size: .
D: .
CDR3: CASSVSLWADTQYF
DNA: TGTGCCAGCAGCGTCAGCCTTTGGGCAGATACGCAGTATTTT

V: TRBV14
J: TRBJ2-5
size: few
D: TRBD2
CDR3: CASSPGGLAGNQETQYF
DNA: TGTGCCAGCAGCCCCGGGGGACTAGCGGGGAATCAAGAGACCCAGTACTTC

V: TRBV20-1
J: TRBJ1-2
size: .
D: .
CDR3: CSARAGPGYTF
DNA: TGCAGTGCTAGGGCGGGCCCTGGCTACACCTTC

V: TRBV20-1
J: TRBJ2-1
size: .
D: TRBD1
CDR3: CSASPDRRYSTYNEQFF
DNA: TGCAGTGCTAGTCCGGACAGGAGATACAGTACCTACAATGAGCAGTTCTTC

V: TRBV4-2
J: TRBJ1-5
size: .
D: .
CDR3: CASSQDGVGNQPQHF
DNA: TGTGCCAGCAGCCAAGATGGGGTCGGCAATCAGCCCCAGCATTTT

V: TRBV6-1
J: TRBJ2-1
size: .
D: TRBD2
CDR3: CASSGPGLAGGYEQFF
DNA: TGTGCCAGCAGTGGTCCGGGACTAGCGGGGGGTTATGAGCAGTTCTTC

V: TRBV5-1
J: TRBJ2-5
size: .
D: .
CDR3: CASSFGGHEQETQYF
DNA: TGCGCCAGCAGCTTCGGGGGGCATGAGCAGGAGACCCAGTACTTC

V: TRBV6-1
J: TRBJ2-1
size: .
D: .
CDR3: CASAGPKGAYNEQFF
DNA: TGTGCCAGCGCGGGGCCCAAAGGGGCCTACAATGAGCAGTTCTTC

V: TRBV18
J: TRBJ2-1
size: few
D: TRBD1
CDR3: CASSRQGGPADEQFF
DNA: TGTGCCAGCTCCCGACAGGGGGGGCCGGCGGATGAGCAGTTCTTC

V: TRBV7-9
J: TRBJ1-2
size: .
D: .
CDR3: CASSSEGGPSYGYTF
DNA: TGTGCCAGCAGCTCAGAAGGGGGGCCTAGCTATGGCTACACCTTC

V: TRBV7-6
J: TRBJ1-1
size: .
D: .
CDR3: CASSNVDLGNTEAFF
DNA: TGTGCCAGCAGCAATGTTGACCTTGGGAACACTGAAGCTTTCTTT